The next 28 T cell receptor beta chains were all read from a single sample in a study of T cell repertoires in cytomegalovirus infection. These TCRs are of unknown antigen specificity. TCRdb independently ran MiXCR on the reads; one entry per CDR3 protein. Altogether about 500,000 distinct CDR3 sequences are present, roughly a third being singletons, with the ten largest covering roughly 17%. The specimen comprised cultured PBMCs, sampled from culture after CMV antigen stimulation. The source is a human donor in good health (CMV status not recorded). Some clones in this sample may be carry-over from other donors' samples.

The J gene is TRBJ2-5, the V gene TRBV12-3 or TRBV12-4; the D call may be TRBD1 or TRBD2 (6 bases each). V dropped 3 bases and J dropped 5 bases, with 13 bases sitting between them. This CDR3 region has 14 residues. The CDR3 is CASSFGGLEETQYF. DNA for the CDR3: TGTGCCAGCAGTTTCGGGGGCCTTGAGGAGACCCAGTACTTC.

The chain joins TRBV4-1 to TRBJ2-3; TRBD2 matches 15 bases. The germline V gene encodes CDR1 MGHRA and CDR2 YSYEKL. CDR3 size: 18 residues. The junction had 3 bases not matched to a gene; V was cut back by 1 base and J by 1 base. CDR3 nucleotide sequence: TGCGCCAGCAGCCAAGCGGGACTAGCGGGAGGCGGCACAGATACGCAGTATTTT. Amino acid sequence: CASSQAGLAGGGTDTQYF.

This clonotype was picked up many times. V gene TRBV7-8 combines with J gene TRBJ1-4, with 7 bases lining up with TRBD1. The CDR3 runs to 14 residues. The germline CDR1 and CDR2 sequences are SGHVS and FQNEAQ. J was trimmed by 4 bases and V by 6 bases; bases with no gene match: 5. The CDR3 DNA follows: TGTGCCAGCAGGATGAGGGGGCTTAATGAAAAACTGTTTTTT. Its translation is CASRMRGLNEKLFF.

This clonotype was detected ten times or more. The chain joins TRBV7-9 to TRBJ1-3; D remains unclear. Germline V CDR1 and CDR2: SEHNR, FQNEAQ (reference sequence). V was pared by 3 bases and J by 0 bases, with 12 bases between. This CDR3 is built from 16 residues. The CDR3 DNA is TGTGCCAGCAGCTTTGCAAGGCCTTCCTCTGGAAACACCATATATTTT. This encodes CASSFARPSSGNTIYF.

This clonotype was seen a single time. The J gene is TRBJ1-2, the V gene TRBV12-3 or TRBV12-4; TRBD1 is a possible D gene (5 bases). CDR3 size: 13 residues. Trimming took 8 bases from V and 7 from J, leaving 17 bases between them. For the CDR3, the DNA is TGTGCCAGCGGGCGCCCTATGACAGCTGGCTACACCTTC. It translates to CASGRPMTAGYTF.

This clonotype was detected a few times. The chain uses TRBV14 and TRBJ1-4; D call uncertain. Trimming removed 2 bases from V and 4 bases from J, with 11 bases in between. The CDR3 is 15 amino acids. Germline assignment: CDR1 SGHDN and CDR2 FVKESK. The CDR3 coding sequence is TGTGCCAGCAGCCAAATAGCGGCAATTAATGAAAAACTGTTTTTT. This translates into CASSQIAAINEKLFF.

The chain has TRBV28 and TRBJ2-1; D may be TRBD2 (6 bases). This CDR3 contains 18 residues. Germline V gene data show CDR1 as MDHEN and CDR2 as SYDVKM. The V gene lost 3 bases and the J gene lost 1 base, with 19 bases spanning the gap. The CDR3 nucleotides are TGTGCCAGCAGTTTCATAGGCCAGGGCGGGGCATCCTACAATGAGCAGTTCTTC. The encoded protein is CASSFIGQGGASYNEQFF.

This clonotype occurred a few times. The chain links TRBV12-3 or TRBV12-4 to TRBJ2-7; D gene unclear. V was clipped by 2 bases and J by 2 bases, with 7 bases between them. The CDR3 extends over 13 amino acids. CDR3 nucleotides: TGTGCCAGCAGTTTATCAGTGACCTACGAGCAGTACTTC. Protein sequence: CASSLSVTYEQYF.

This clonotype was detected only a few times. The chain combines TRBV6-2 or TRBV6-3 with TRBJ2-7, with TRBD2 as a possible D gene (5 bases). V lost 8 bases and J 6 bases, leaving 11 bases between the germline ends. Germline lookup yields CDR1 MNHEY and CDR2 SVGEGT. This CDR3 is built from 11 residues. In DNA, the CDR3 is TGTGCCAGCGGGCTAGCCGGCGAGCAGTACGTC. Its protein is CASGLAGEQYV.

This clonotype was observed at least ten times. The rearrangement links TRBV7-2 to TRBJ2-5; D is ambiguous. Looked up from germline, CDR1 is SGHTA and CDR2 is FQGNSA. V lost 0 bases and J 5 bases, leaving 10 bases between the germline ends. The CDR3 consists of 14 residues. This chain's CDR3 is CASSLAVLWETQYF. Written as DNA, the CDR3 is TGTGCCAGCAGCTTAGCTGTGTTGTGGGAGACCCAGTACTTC.

At least ten counts were recorded for this clonotype. The chain recombines TRBV7-8 with TRBJ2-5; D assignment may be TRBD1 or TRBD2 (5 bases each). The CDR3 has 14 amino acids. Germline values: CDR1 SGHVS, CDR2 FQNEAQ. With 1 base removed from V and 5 bases from J, the gap between germline ends came to 11 bases. The CDR3 region is CASSLVDGAETQYF. The CDR3 DNA reads as TGTGCCAGCAGCTTAGTAGACGGGGCCGAGACCCAGTACTTC.

The rearrangement joins TRBV6-2 or TRBV6-3 to TRBJ2-2; possibly TRBD1 for D (5 bases). This CDR3 comprises 14 residues. Trimming pared 2 bases from V and 4 bases from J, leaving 8 bases between. Germline V gene lookup returns CDR1 MNHEY and CDR2 SVGEGT. In nucleotides, the CDR3 is TGTGCCAGCAGTTACGGCAGGGCCACCGGGGAGCTGTTTTTT. Protein sequence: CASSYGRATGELFF.

V usage is TRBV7-6 and J usage is TRBJ2-4; 10 bases agree with TRBD1. With 2 bases clipped from V and 9 bases from J, the junction kept 7 bases outside the gene matches. CDR1 is SGHVS, CDR2 FNYEAQ, per germline. The CDR3 length is 15 residues. CDR3 sequence (DNA): TGTGCCAGCAGCTTAATTGGGACAGGGGAAGGCATTCAGTACTTC. Amino acids: CASSLIGTGEGIQYF. Drawing the rest from reference TRBV7-6 and TRBJ2-4, the complete variable domain is GAGVSQSPRYKVTKRGQDVALRCDPISGHVSLYWYRQALGQGPEFLTYFNYEAQQDKSGLPNDRFSAERPEGSISTLTIQRTEQRDSAMYRCASSLIGTGEGIQYFGAGTRLSVL.

The J gene is TRBJ2-2, the V gene TRBV7-6; 15 bases are a match to TRBD2. This CDR3 has 18 amino acids. CDR1 and CDR2 (germline): SGHVS, FNYEAQ. V lost 3 bases to trimming and J lost 3 bases; unmatched junction nucleotides: 5. The CDR3: CASSFGLAGGPDTGELFF. The DNA of the CDR3 is TGTGCCAGCAGCTTCGGACTAGCGGGAGGGCCGGACACCGGGGAGCTGTTTTTT.

This clonotype has ten or more counts. V usage is TRBV7-2 and J usage is TRBJ1-1; TRBD1 matches at 7 bases. V lost 5 bases, J lost 4 bases, and 7 bases stayed unmatched. CDR1 and CDR2 (germline): SGHTA, FQGNSA. The CDR3 extends over 14 amino acids. CDR3 sequence (DNA): TGTGCCAGCAGCCTGGACAGGCTATTCACTGAAGCTTTCTTT. It translates to CASSLDRLFTEAFF.

In its sample, this clonotype was seen a few times. The chain employs TRBV7-9 and TRBJ1-2; 7 bases align to TRBD1. The CDR3 contains 15 residues. V was pared by 7 bases and J by 5 bases, with 13 bases of the junction left unmatched. The germline CDR1 and CDR2 sequences are SEHNR and FQNEAQ (reference sequence). The CDR3 bases are TGTGCCAGCACCAAAGAACAGGGGTTTTTTTATGGCTACACCTTC. Translating gives CASTKEQGFFYGYTF. Variable domain in full (rest from reference TRBV7-9 and TRBJ1-2): DTGVSQNPRHKITKRGQNVTFRCDPISEHNRLYWYRQTLGQGPEFLTYFQNEAQLEKSRLLSDRFSAERPKGSFSTLEIQRTEQGDSAMYLCASTKEQGFFYGYTFGSGTRLTVV.

The chain combines TRBV5-4 with TRBJ2-7; 7 bases fit TRBD1. The CDR3 loop spans 15 amino acids. With V trimmed by 4 bases and J by 3 bases, 10 bases remained unmatched. Germline loops: CDR1 SGHNT, CDR2 YYREEE (reference sequence). The CDR3 region is CASSKGTVVNYEQYF. As DNA, the CDR3 is TGTGCCAGCAGCAAGGGGACAGTCGTAAACTACGAGCAGTACTTC.

This clonotype has at least ten counts. This rearrangement joins TRBV3-1 to TRBJ2-7, with TRBD2 matching 8 bases. The CDR3 is made up of 16 amino acids. Germline CDR1 and CDR2: LGHDT and YNNKEL (reference sequence). V trimming: 4 bases; J trimming: 3 bases; junction bases outside the gene matches: 11. In nucleotides, the CDR3 is TGTGCCAGCAGCCCTCTCGGGGGTAGCGGGAACTACGAGCAGTACTTC. The encoded protein is CASSPLGGSGNYEQYF.

This chain connects TRBV7-9 to TRBJ2-7; D gene unclear. The V and J ends lost 1 base and 1 base respectively, with 8 bases between them. Germline CDR1 reads SEHNR; CDR2 reads FQNEAQ (reference sequence). The CDR3 length is 14 residues. DNA for the CDR3: TGTGCCAGCAGCTTAGTGTCACAGTCCTACGAGCAGTACTTC. It is translated as CASSLVSQSYEQYF.

This chain links TRBV28 with TRBJ1-5; no clear D. The CDR3 is made up of 13 amino acids. Germline lookup yields CDR1 MDHEN and CDR2 SYDVKM. V lost 7 bases, J lost 4 bases, and 11 bases lay in between. The CDR3 nucleotides read TGTGCCAGCAAACCGGCCCAAAATCAGCCCCAGCATTTT. Its protein product is CASKPAQNQPQHF.

This clonotype was detected only a few times. The germline gene is not matched at one end of the junction; a read error may be the cause. The rearrangement joins TRBV5-3 to TRBJ2-5; TRBD2 matches at 7 bases. TRBV5-3 falls under the ORF class, with uncertain function. The CDR3 is 15 residues long. CDR3 region: CASSLPGAGEETQYF. The CDR3 nucleotides read TGTGCCAGCAGCTTGCCGGGCGCGGGAGAAGAGACCCAGTACTTC.

This clonotype showed up just once. V gene TRBV7-2 combines with J gene TRBJ2-7; D is uncertain. The CDR3 totals 14 residues. Looked up from germline, CDR1 is SGHTA and CDR2 is FQGNSA. V was cut by 3 bases and J by 6 bases, with 15 bases left in between. CDR3 coding DNA: TGTGCCAGCAGCTTGGTGGGGATAGCCCGCGAGCAGTACGTC. Translation: CASSLVGIAREQYV.

The rearrangement joins TRBV7-2 to TRBJ2-5; D is unclear. Germline V CDR1 and CDR2: SGHTA, FQGNSA. Between the trimmed V and J ends, which lost 2 bases and 5 bases, there was a span of 9 bases. The CDR3 loop spans 13 amino acids. The CDR3 loop is CASSLRGVETQYF. CDR3 in DNA: TGTGCCAGCAGCTTAAGAGGAGTGGAGACCCAGTACTTC.

The chain couples TRBV10-3 to TRBJ1-2; possible D gene TRBD1, 6 bases. The CDR3 sequence is 15 residues long. With 5 bases removed from V and 4 bases from J, the gap between germline ends came to 17 bases. CDR1 ENHRY and CDR2 SYGVKD come from the germline V gene. The CDR3 region has the DNA TGTGCCATCAGTACAACAGGGATAGGTGGCTATGGCTACACCTTC. Translating it yields CAISTTGIGGYGYTF.

The chain joins TRBV6-2 or TRBV6-3 to TRBJ1-1; D not certain. This CDR3 is built from 16 residues. V was cut by 10 bases and J by 4 bases, with 25 bases left in between. Germline V gene data show CDR1 as MNHEY and CDR2 as SVGEGT. Here the CDR3 reads CAILSWSGRFITEAFF. The CDR3 DNA is TGTGCCATCCTCTCTTGGTCCGGACGATTCATCACTGAAGCTTTCTTT.

J is TRBJ2-7 and V is TRBV11-2; 12 bases match TRBD2. The germline gives CDR1 SGHAT, CDR2 FQNNGV. Trimming cost V 5 bases and J 5 bases; bases outside gene matches: 4. This CDR3 region has 14 residues. The CDR3 loop reads CASSLGLAGHEQYV. CDR3 DNA: TGTGCCAGCAGCCTGGGACTAGCGGGCCACGAGCAGTACGTC.

This clonotype was recorded a few times. This chain joins TRBV10-3 and TRBJ2-1; 7 bases agree with TRBD2. Germline V gene lookup returns CDR1 ENHRY and CDR2 SYGVKD. V lost 10 bases to trimming and J lost 5 bases; unmatched junction nucleotides: 14. The CDR3 length is 15 residues. Here the CDR3 DNA reads TGTGCCACCGCGGGGCTAGCGGAGAAAGACAATGAGCAGTTCTTC. This sequence encodes CATAGLAEKDNEQFF.

In this sample, this clonotype turned up many times. CDR3 region: CASSSTGSSNQPQHF. The CDR3, as DNA: TGTGCCAGCAGCTCCACAGGATCTAGCAATCAGCCCCAGCATTTT. V gene TRBV7-2 combines with J gene TRBJ1-5, with D possibly TRBD1 on 5 matching bases. This CDR3 region has 15 residues. The V gene's germline CDR1 is SGHTA and CDR2 FQGNSA. V lost 4 bases and J lost 0, with 10 bases in between.